These 14 T cell receptor beta chains originate from one sample sequenced in a study of molecular identifiers for immune sequencing clone quantification. TCRdb redid the calling of the PCR reads with MiXCR, one entry per CDR3 protein. The sample consists of approximately 680,000 distinct CDR3 sequences, about 25% of them appearing once. Sequencing was done on a sample of naive CD8+ T cells from blood, with Jurkat cell RNA spiked in. Stated subset: FACS-sorted CD8+CD4-CCR7+CD45RA+ naive T cells. These receptors all come from a human donor in good health. Some libraries in this study had Jurkat cell RNA spiked in.

In its sample, this clonotype was seen a few times. A much more abundant neighbour one base away suggests this may be a read error. This chain links TRBV5-3 with TRBJ2-3, with D perhaps given as TRBD1 or TRBD2 (5 bases each). TRBV5-3 is sorted into the ORF group, with uncertain function. This CDR3 spans 16 amino acids. CDR3 residues: CASSPSVGASTDAQYF. The CDR3 DNA sequence: TGTGCCAGCAGCCCGAGTGTCGGGGCCAGCACAGATGCGCAGTATTTT.

A word on this clonotype: The CDR3 carries no conserved terminal phenylalanine or tryptophan, so it likely arises from a read error. V and J are TRBV7-9 and TRBJ1-1; D may be TRBD1 (5 bases). Germline V gene lookup returns CDR1 SEHNR and CDR2 FQNEAQ (reference sequence). The V gene lost 3 bases and the J gene lost 7 bases, with 9 bases spanning the gap. The CDR3 has 12 amino acids. Here the CDR3 DNA reads TGTGCCAGCAGCTTGGGGCAGTTTGAAGCTTTCTCT. Translation: CASSLGQFEAFS.

This clonotype was seen many times. The genes are TRBV14 and TRBJ2-5; D not resolved. V lost 6 bases, J lost 0 bases, and 20 bases lay in between. The germline V gene has CDR1 SGHDN and CDR2 FVKESK. The CDR3 loop spans 17 amino acids. The CDR3, as DNA: TGTGCCAGCAGTCCGCTAGGAGATCAGGTTAACCAAGAGACCCAGTACTTC. Residues: CASSPLGDQVNQETQYF.

Remarks on this clonotype: A much larger clone differs from this one at a single base, so this may be a read error. The chain uses TRBV6-2 or TRBV6-3 and TRBJ2-2; possible D gene TRBD2, 5 bases. The length of the CDR3 is 14 residues. The germline gives CDR1 MNHEY, CDR2 SVGEGT. CDR3 sequence reads: CASNPDSNTGVLFF. The CDR3 DNA is TGTGCCAGCAATCCCGACTCGAACACCGGGGTGCTGTTTTTT.

This clonotype was seen repeatedly, ten times or more. The chain has TRBV7-9 and TRBJ2-7; D is unclear. The germline gives CDR1 SEHNR, CDR2 FQNEAQ (reference sequence). The CDR3 runs to 11 residues. Here the CDR3 DNA reads TGTGCTTCGGGTCTCTCCCGGGAGCAGTACTTC. Encoded protein: CASGLSREQYF. The entire variable domain, with the rest obtained from reference TRBV7-9 and TRBJ2-7, is as follows: DTGVSQNPRHKITKRGQNVTFRCDPISEHNRLYWYRQTLGQGPEFLTYFQNEAQLEKSRLLSDRFSAERPKGSFSTLEIQRTEQGDSAMYLCASGLSREQYFGPGTRLTVT.

Points on this clonotype: The junction departs from the called germline gene at one end, perhaps through a read error. The chain couples TRBV5-1 to TRBJ1-1, with D tentatively TRBD1 (5 bases). Germline assignment: CDR1 SGHRS and CDR2 YFSETQ. The CDR3 totals 13 residues. CDR3 amino acids: CASSLQGSTEALF. The CDR3 nucleotides read TGCGCCAGCAGCTTGCAGGGAAGTACTGAAGCTCTCTTT.

This clonotype showed up many times. The chain has TRBV7-9 and TRBJ2-3, with 12 positions matching TRBD2. With V trimmed by 2 bases and J by 0 bases, 6 bases remained unmatched. This CDR3 spans 18 amino acids. Germline V CDR1 and CDR2: SEHNR, FQNEAQ (reference sequence). For the CDR3, the DNA is TGTGCCAGCAGCTTACTGACTAGCGGGAGACCTAGCACAGATACGCAGTATTTT. This translates into CASSLLTSGRPSTDTQYF.

Worth noting for this clonotype: The junction shows a germline mismatch at one end, possibly a read error. This chain links TRBV12-3 or TRBV12-4 with TRBJ1-1, with D perhaps matching TRBD1 (5 bases). The CDR3 loop spans 13 amino acids. CDR3 amino acids: CASSPGGYTEASF. CDR3 nucleotide sequence: TGTGCCAGCAGCCCTGGGGGATACACTGAAGCTTCCTTT.

This clonotype has only a few counts. The chain links TRBV4-1 to TRBJ1-2; D gene ambiguous. V was pared by 0 bases and J by 5 bases, with 4 bases between. The CDR3 length is 12 residues. CDR1 and CDR2 from the germline V gene are MGHRA and YSYEKL. The CDR3 loop reads CASSQDPYGYTF. CDR3 nucleotides: TGCGCCAGCAGCCAAGATCCGTATGGCTACACCTTC.

This clonotype was seen ten or more times. This chain links TRBV7-9 with TRBJ2-2; D unresolved. CDR1 is SEHNR, CDR2 FQNEAQ, per germline (reference sequence). Trimming took off 6 bases at V and 3 bases at J, with 14 bases between the two ends. This CDR3 spans 15 amino acids. CDR3 nucleotide sequence: TGTGCCAGCAGTATCCACCGGACGGACACCGGGGAGCTGTTTTTT. As protein: CASSIHRTDTGELFF.

The chain employs TRBV7-9 and TRBJ2-1; TRBD2 is a possible D gene (6 bases). CDR3 length equals 14 residues. Trimming pared 1 base from V and 8 bases from J, leaving 12 bases between. Germline CDR1 is SEHNR and CDR2 is FQNEAQ (reference sequence). The CDR3 protein is CASSLVSGVDEQFF. CDR3 DNA: TGTGCCAGCAGCTTAGTGTCGGGGGTGGATGAGCAGTTCTTC.

This clonotype was observed a handful of times. V usage is TRBV4-3 and J usage is TRBJ2-1, with D unclear. Trimming left V 2 bases short and J 4 bases short, with 15 bases between. This CDR3 region has 16 residues. Per germline, CDR1 LGHNA and CDR2 YSLEER. The CDR3 is CASSQYATATYNEQFF. Written as DNA, the CDR3 is TGCGCCAGCAGCCAATACGCTACCGCTACATACAATGAGCAGTTCTTC.

This clonotype showed up many times. The chain joins TRBV4-3 to TRBJ2-3; D gene unclear. The V gene's germline CDR1 is LGHNA and CDR2 YSLEER. The CDR3 length is 15 residues. V lost 0 bases and J 5 bases, leaving 12 bases between the germline ends. In nucleotides, the CDR3 is TGCGCCAGCAGCCAAGATCGGATAGCCTTAGATACGCAGTATTTT. This codes for CASSQDRIALDTQYF.

This clonotype was seen more than once but under ten times. In DNA, the CDR3 is TGTGCCAGCAGTAATCCGGGACTAGCGGGGGTTAATGAGCAGTTCTTC. It yields the protein CASSNPGLAGVNEQFF. The V gene is TRBV2, the J gene TRBJ2-1; TRBD2 matches at 14 bases. CDR1 and CDR2 (germline): SNHLY, FYNNEI. The CDR3 is 16 residues long. V lost 5 bases, J lost 7 bases, and 7 bases stayed unmatched.